The 21 T cell receptor beta chains below come from one sample, sequenced in a study of blood T cell repertoires in COVID-19. Sequenced by immunoSEQ multiplex PCR; TCRdb stores in-frame clones only, minus some. The data contain approximately 670,000 clones, 75% to 90% of them singletons. Sequencing was done on a sample of peripheral blood. Every receptor here comes from a woman between 18 and 30 years old with acute or convalescent COVID-19.

The chain has TRBV29-1 and TRBJ2-7; 8 positions agree with TRBD2. The CDR3 sequence is 14 residues long. The J segment lost 5 bases and the V segment lost 8 bases, leaving 14 bases of the junction unmatched. The germline V gene has CDR1 SQVTM and CDR2 ANQGSEA. DNA for the CDR3: TGCAGCCTCATACCGTCCGGGGGGGTGGACGAGCAGTACTTC. This gives the protein CSLIPSGGVDEQYF.

This chain uses TRBV12-3 or TRBV12-4 with TRBJ2-7; D remains ambiguous. Trimming pared 6 bases from V and 1 base from J, leaving 10 bases between. CDR3 length: 13 residues. The CDR3 reads CASRAGASYEQYF. The CDR3 DNA reads as TGTGCCAGCAGGGCAGGCGCGTCCTACGAGCAGTACTTC.

The J gene is TRBJ1-2, the V gene TRBV6-5; D call uncertain. The CDR3 is 15 residues long. V lost 5 bases and J 8 bases, leaving 21 bases between the germline ends. From germline, CDR1 is MNHEY and CDR2 SVGAGI. CDR3 nucleotides: TGTGCCAGCAGTCCCGGGTCGTTTCCTATGTTCGGCTACACCTTC. It codes for CASSPGSFPMFGYTF.

In regard to this clone: This CDR3 is also generated by other DNA sequences in the sample. This chain connects TRBV6-5 to TRBJ1-1; D ambiguous. There are 14 residues in the CDR3. Germline V gene sequence: CDR1 MNHEY, CDR2 SVGAGI. V dropped 2 bases and J dropped 0 bases, with 7 bases sitting between them. The CDR3 sequence is CASSYRGLNTEAFF. The CDR3, as DNA: TGTGCCAGCAGTTACCGGGGTCTGAACACTGAAGCTTTCTTT.

This clone has more than one count but fewer than ten. J is TRBJ2-1 and V is TRBV4-3, with D unresolved. Germline assignment: CDR1 LGHNA and CDR2 YSLEER. Trimming removed 3 bases at V and 8 bases at J, with 8 bases between. The CDR3 has 12 amino acids. CDR3 residues: CASSHHRDEQFF. CDR3 sequence (DNA): TGCGCCAGCAGCCATCACCGGGATGAGCAGTTCTTC.

This clone was seen just once. This chain links TRBV29-1 with TRBJ2-2; weak D call: TRBD2 (5 bases). In germline, CDR1 is SQVTM, CDR2 ANQGSEA. Trimming left V 4 bases short and J 4 bases short, with 13 bases between. The CDR3 has 14 amino acids. In nucleotides, the CDR3 is TGCAGCGTTGCGGACTTCCTCAGCACCGGGGAGCTGTTTTTT. This sequence encodes CSVADFLSTGELFF.

The chain is built from TRBV5-5 and TRBJ1-6; 9 positions agree with TRBD1. Germline V gene sequence: CDR1 SGHKS, CDR2 YYEKEE (reference sequence). With V trimmed by 1 base and J by 5 bases, 4 bases remained unmatched. The CDR3 sequence is 16 residues long. The CDR3 nucleotides read TGTGCCAGCAGCTTGTTCGGACAGGGGAATAATTCACCCCTCCACTTT. This sequence encodes CASSLFGQGNNSPLHF.

V usage is TRBV30 and J usage is TRBJ1-2; 10 nucleotides align to TRBD1. This CDR3 has 15 residues. V gave up 0 bases and J gave up 4 bases; unmatched junction bases: 5. From germline, CDR1 is GTSNPN and CDR2 SVGIG (reference sequence). CDR3: CAWSVTGQGIYGYTF. Here the CDR3 DNA reads TGTGCCTGGAGTGTGACGGGACAGGGGATCTATGGCTACACCTTC.

The chain links TRBV30 to TRBJ1-6; D is undetermined. The CDR3 is 19 residues long. Germline loops: CDR1 GTSNPN, CDR2 SVGIG (reference sequence). V lost 2 bases and J 0 bases, leaving 20 bases between the germline ends. The CDR3 bases are TGTGCCTGGAGTCTACTAAAGACCCAGCTTAGCTCCTATAATTCACCCCTCCACTTT. Residues: CAWSLLKTQLSSYNSPLHF.

The genes are TRBV13 and TRBJ2-1, with D possibly being TRBD1 (6 bases). Germline V gene lookup returns CDR1 PRHDT and CDR2 FYEKMQ (reference sequence). The V and J ends lost 6 bases and 9 bases respectively, with 21 bases between them. This CDR3 comprises 15 residues. The DNA of the CDR3 is TGTGCCAGCAGGACAAGAGGGGGACACCTGGGTGAGCAGTTCTTC. This translates into CASRTRGGHLGEQFF.

The chain links TRBV21-1 to TRBJ2-5; the table assigns TRBD1, which was not confirmed against the DNA. TRBV21-1 is given as a pseudogene. This CDR3 has 18 amino acids. CDR3: CASSKRVRGWFLQSTQYF. The CDR3 bases are TGTGCCAGCAGCAAACGAGTCAGGGGATGGTTTCTTCAATCGACCCAGTACTTC.

As DNA, the CDR3 is TGCGCCAGCAGCCAAGGACAGGGGTCTGGGGCCAACGTCCTGACTTTC. It is translated as CASSQGQGSGANVLTF. The genes are TRBV4-3 and TRBJ2-6; 8 bases match TRBD1. Per germline, CDR1 LGHNA and CDR2 YSLEER. Losses at the gene ends were 1 base for V and 1 base for J; bases not matched to a gene: 0. The CDR3 is made up of 16 amino acids.

V and J are TRBV3-1 (or the pseudogene TRBV3-2) and TRBJ2-7; 8 positions match TRBD2. CDR1 is LGHDT and CDR2 is YNNKEL in the germline V gene (reference sequence). After removal of 0 bases from V and 2 bases from J, the junction contained 6 bases not matched to a gene. This CDR3 is built from 16 residues. As DNA, the CDR3 is TGTGCCAGCAGCCAAGAGGTAATAGCGGGGACCTACGAGCAGTACTTC. It translates to CASSQEVIAGTYEQYF.

The V and J genes are TRBV12-3 or TRBV12-4 and TRBJ1-2; D is undetermined. Trimming pared 6 bases from V and 5 bases from J, leaving 7 bases between. The CDR3 runs to 11 residues. The CDR3 protein is CASRRRYGYTF. CDR3 coding DNA: TGTGCCAGCAGGCGGAGATATGGCTACACCTTC.

As regards this clone: Other nucleotide sequences from this sample produce the same CDR3. CDR3 amino acids: CASTGGETQYF. The CDR3 coding sequence is TGTGCCAGCACGGGGGGAGAGACCCAGTACTTC. The gene calls are TRBV12-3 or TRBV12-4 and TRBJ2-5; 7 positions agree with TRBD2. The ends lost 7 bases at V and 4 bases at J; junction bases unmatched: 0. The CDR3 covers 11 residues.

The V gene is TRBV6-5, the J gene TRBJ1-1; 9 nucleotides agree with TRBD1. V was clipped by 6 bases and J by 8 bases; unmatched bases: 4. This CDR3 has 12 residues. Germline loops: CDR1 MNHEY, CDR2 SVGAGI. Here the CDR3 reads CASRDRGFEAFF. DNA of the CDR3: TGTGCCAGCAGGGACAGGGGTTTCGAAGCTTTCTTT.

The chain uses TRBV27 and TRBJ2-5; 7 bases line up with TRBD2. V trimming: 4 bases; J trimming: 5 bases; junction bases outside the gene matches: 10. The CDR3 extends over 15 amino acids. Germline loops: CDR1 MNHEY, CDR2 SMNVEV (reference sequence). The CDR3 sequence is CASSSPGLKRETQYF. DNA for the CDR3: TGTGCCAGCAGTTCGCCGGGACTAAAGCGGGAGACCCAGTACTTC.

The chain employs TRBV19 and TRBJ1-1; D gene unclear. V lost 9 bases and J 0 bases, leaving 5 bases between the germline ends. The CDR3 loop spans 11 amino acids. The germline V gene has CDR1 LNHDA and CDR2 SQIVND (reference sequence). CDR3 sequence (DNA): TGTGCCAGCCACATGAACACTGAAGCTTTCTTT. Its translation is CASHMNTEAFF. Variable domain in full (rest from reference TRBV19 and TRBJ1-1): DGGITQSPKYLFRKEGQNVTLSCEQNLNHDAMYWYRQDPGQGLRLIYYSQIVNDFQKGDIAEGYSVSREKKESFPLTVTSAQKNPTAFYLCASHMNTEAFFGQGTRLTVV.

The chain has TRBV4-2 and TRBJ2-3; TRBD2 matches 12 bases. CDR3 length equals 18 residues. V was clipped by 4 bases and J by 2 bases; unmatched bases: 10. CDR1 LGHNA and CDR2 YNFKEQ come from the germline V gene. This CDR3 is CASSPPRLAGASTDTQYF. As DNA, the CDR3 is TGTGCCAGCAGCCCCCCCCGACTAGCGGGGGCCTCCACAGATACGCAGTATTTT.

The CDR3 DNA follows: TGTGCCAGCAGCCCCCAGGGGGTCCCGAACACCGGGGAGCTGTTTTTT. Translated: CASSPQGVPNTGELFF. This chain links TRBV14 with TRBJ2-2, with TRBD1 matching over 7 bases. The CDR3 is 16 residues long. Germline CDR1 SGHDN, CDR2 FVKESK. Germline trimming cut 4 bases from V and 0 bases from J; bases unmatched to any gene: 5.

The V gene is TRBV27, the J gene TRBJ1-5; D is unresolved. Germline V lookup: CDR1 MNHEY, CDR2 SMNVEV (reference sequence). V was cut by 1 base and J by 7 bases, with 8 bases left in between. CDR3 length: 13 residues. The DNA for the CDR3 is TGTGCCAGCAGTTTATGGGGAGGGCAGCCCCAGCATTTT. Protein product: CASSLWGGQPQHF.